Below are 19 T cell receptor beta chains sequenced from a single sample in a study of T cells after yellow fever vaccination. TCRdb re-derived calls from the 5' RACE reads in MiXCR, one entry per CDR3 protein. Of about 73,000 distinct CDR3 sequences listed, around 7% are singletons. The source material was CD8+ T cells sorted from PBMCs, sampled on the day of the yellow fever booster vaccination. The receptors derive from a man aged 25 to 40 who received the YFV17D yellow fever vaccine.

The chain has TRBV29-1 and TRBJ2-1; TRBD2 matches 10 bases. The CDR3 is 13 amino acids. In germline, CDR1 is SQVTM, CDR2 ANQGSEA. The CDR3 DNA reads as TGCAGTTCGACTAGCGGGCCAGGGAATGAGCAGTTCTTC. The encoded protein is CSSTSGPGNEQFF.

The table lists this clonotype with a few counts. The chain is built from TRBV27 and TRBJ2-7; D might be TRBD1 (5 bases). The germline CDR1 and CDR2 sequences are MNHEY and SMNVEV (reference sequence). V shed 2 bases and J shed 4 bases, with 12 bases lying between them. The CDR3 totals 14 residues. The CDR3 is CASSLKPPGYEQYF. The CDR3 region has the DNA TGTGCCAGCAGTTTAAAACCCCCAGGGTACGAGCAGTACTTC.

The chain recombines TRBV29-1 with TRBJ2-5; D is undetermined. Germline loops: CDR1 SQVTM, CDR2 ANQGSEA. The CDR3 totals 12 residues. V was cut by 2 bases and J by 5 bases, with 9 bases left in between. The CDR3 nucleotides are TGCAGCGTTGAACTGACCCGGGAGACCCAGTACTTC. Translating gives CSVELTRETQYF.

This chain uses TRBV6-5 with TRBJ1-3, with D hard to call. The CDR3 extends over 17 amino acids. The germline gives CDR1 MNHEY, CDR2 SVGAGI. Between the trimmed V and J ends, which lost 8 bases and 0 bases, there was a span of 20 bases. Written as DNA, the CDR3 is TGTGCCAGCGCCTTTCTTACGGACGGCAACTCTGGAAACACCATATATTTT. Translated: CASAFLTDGNSGNTIYF.

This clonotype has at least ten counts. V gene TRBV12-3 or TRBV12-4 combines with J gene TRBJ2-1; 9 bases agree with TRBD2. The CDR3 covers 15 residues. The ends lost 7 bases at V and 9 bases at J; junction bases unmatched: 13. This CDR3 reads CASTGGLASLSEQFF. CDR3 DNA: TGTGCCAGCACCGGGGGACTAGCAAGCCTAAGTGAGCAGTTCTTC.

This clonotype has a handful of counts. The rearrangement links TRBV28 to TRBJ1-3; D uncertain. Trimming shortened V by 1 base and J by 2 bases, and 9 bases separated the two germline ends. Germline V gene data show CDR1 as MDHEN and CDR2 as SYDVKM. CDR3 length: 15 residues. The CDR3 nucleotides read TGTGCCAGCAGTTTATTTAAATCCCCTGGAAACACCATATATTTT. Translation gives CASSLFKSPGNTIYF. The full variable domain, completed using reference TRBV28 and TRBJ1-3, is DVKVTQSSRYLVKRTGEKVFLECVQDMDHENMFWYRQDPGLGLRLIYFSYDVKMKEKGDIPEGYSVSREKKERFSLILESASTNQTSMYLCASSLFKSPGNTIYFGEGSWLTVV.

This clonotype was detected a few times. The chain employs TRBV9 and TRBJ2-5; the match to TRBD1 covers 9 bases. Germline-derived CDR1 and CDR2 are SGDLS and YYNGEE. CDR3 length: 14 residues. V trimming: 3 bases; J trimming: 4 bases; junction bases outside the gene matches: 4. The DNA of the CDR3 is TGTGCCAGCAGCGCCACGACAGGGGGAGAGACCCAGTACTTC. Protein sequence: CASSATTGGETQYF.

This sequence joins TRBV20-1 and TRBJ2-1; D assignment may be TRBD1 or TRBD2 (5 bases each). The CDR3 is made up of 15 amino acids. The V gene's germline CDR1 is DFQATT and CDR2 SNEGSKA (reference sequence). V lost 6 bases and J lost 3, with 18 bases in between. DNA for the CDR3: TGCAGTGCCCCGTCCACTGGGGGATTCTACAATGAGCAGTTCTTC. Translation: CSAPSTGGFYNEQFF.

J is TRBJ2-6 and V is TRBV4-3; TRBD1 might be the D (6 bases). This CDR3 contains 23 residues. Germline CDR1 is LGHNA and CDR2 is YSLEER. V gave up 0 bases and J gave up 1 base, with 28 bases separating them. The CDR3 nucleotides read TGCGCCAGCAGCCAAGAAAGTCGATTAGGTGCGGACAGATCCTCTTCTGGGGCCAACGTCCTGACTTTC. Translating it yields CASSQESRLGADRSSSGANVLTF.

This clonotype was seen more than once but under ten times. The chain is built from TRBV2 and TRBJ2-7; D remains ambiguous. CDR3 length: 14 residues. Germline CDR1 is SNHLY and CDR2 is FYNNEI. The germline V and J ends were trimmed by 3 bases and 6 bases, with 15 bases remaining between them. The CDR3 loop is CASSDRLTIGEQYF. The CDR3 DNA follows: TGTGCCAGCAGTGACAGGTTAACCATTGGCGAGCAGTACTTC.

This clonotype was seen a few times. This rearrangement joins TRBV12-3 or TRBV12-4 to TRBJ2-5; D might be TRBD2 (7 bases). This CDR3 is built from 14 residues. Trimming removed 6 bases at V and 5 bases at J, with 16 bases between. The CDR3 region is CASRTTGGRETQYF. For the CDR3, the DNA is TGTGCCAGCAGGACCACGGGGGGCAGGGAGACCCAGTACTTC.

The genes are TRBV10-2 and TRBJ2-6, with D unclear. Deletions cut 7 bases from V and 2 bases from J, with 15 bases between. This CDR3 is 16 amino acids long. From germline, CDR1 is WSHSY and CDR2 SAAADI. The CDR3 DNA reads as TGCGCCAGCATGGACGAGACTCTCCCTGGGGCCAACGTCCTGACTTTC. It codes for CASMDETLPGANVLTF.

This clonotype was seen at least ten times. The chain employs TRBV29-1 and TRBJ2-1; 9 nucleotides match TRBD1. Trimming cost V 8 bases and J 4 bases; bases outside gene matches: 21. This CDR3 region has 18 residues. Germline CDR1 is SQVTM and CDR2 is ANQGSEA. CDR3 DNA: TGCAGCTTAGCCGGGACAGGGAGCCCGGGAGGACATTACAATGAGCAGTTCTTC. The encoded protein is CSLAGTGSPGGHYNEQFF.

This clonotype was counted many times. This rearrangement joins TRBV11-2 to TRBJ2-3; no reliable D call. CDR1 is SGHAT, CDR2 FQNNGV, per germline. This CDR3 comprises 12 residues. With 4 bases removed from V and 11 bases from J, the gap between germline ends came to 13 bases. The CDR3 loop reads CASSSGPPGQYF. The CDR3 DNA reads TGTGCCAGCAGCTCAGGACCGCCGGGGCAGTATTTT. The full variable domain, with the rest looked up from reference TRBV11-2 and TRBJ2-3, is EAGVAQSPRYKIIEKRQSVAFWCNPISGHATLYWYQQILGQGPKLLIQFQNNGVVDDSQLPKDRFSAERLKGVDSTLKIQPAKLEDSAVYLCASSSGPPGQYFGPGTRLTVL.

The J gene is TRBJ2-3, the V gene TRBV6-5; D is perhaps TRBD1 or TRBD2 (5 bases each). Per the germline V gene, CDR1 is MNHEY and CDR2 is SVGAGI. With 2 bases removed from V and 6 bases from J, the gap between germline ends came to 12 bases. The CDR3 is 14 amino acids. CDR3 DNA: TGTGCCAGCAGTTACGAGGGGAAACGGGATACGCAGTATTTT. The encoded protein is CASSYEGKRDTQYF.

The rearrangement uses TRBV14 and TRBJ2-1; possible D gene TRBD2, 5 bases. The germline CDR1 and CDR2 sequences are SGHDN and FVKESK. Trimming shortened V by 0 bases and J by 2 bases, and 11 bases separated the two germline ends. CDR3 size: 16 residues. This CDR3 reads CASSQDWLAAYNEQFF. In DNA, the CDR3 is TGTGCCAGCAGCCAAGATTGGCTAGCCGCCTACAATGAGCAGTTCTTC.

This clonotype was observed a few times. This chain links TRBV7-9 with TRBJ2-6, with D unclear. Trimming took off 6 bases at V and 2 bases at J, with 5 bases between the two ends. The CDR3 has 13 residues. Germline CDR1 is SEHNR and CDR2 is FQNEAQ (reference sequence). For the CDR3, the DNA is TGTGCCAGCAGTCGGCCTGGGGCCAACGTCCTGACTTTC. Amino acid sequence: CASSRPGANVLTF.

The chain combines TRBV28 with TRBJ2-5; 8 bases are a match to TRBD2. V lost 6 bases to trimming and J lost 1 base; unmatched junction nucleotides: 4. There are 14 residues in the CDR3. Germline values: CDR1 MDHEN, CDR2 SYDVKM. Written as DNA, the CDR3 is TGTGCCAGCAGCCCGAGCGGGGGCCAAGAGACCCAGTACTTC. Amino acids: CASSPSGGQETQYF.

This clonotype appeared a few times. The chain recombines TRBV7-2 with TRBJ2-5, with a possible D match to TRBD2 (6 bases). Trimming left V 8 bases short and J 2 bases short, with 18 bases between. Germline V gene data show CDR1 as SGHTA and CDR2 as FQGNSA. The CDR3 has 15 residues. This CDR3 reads CASSAGGGSQETQYF. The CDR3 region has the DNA TGTGCCAGCTCCGCTGGGGGAGGTTCTCAAGAGACCCAGTACTTC.